This T cell receptor beta chain stems from a study of post-analysis software for immune sequencing data (dated by TCRdb to the mid-2010s). Broadly, across the study: The recorded disease courses included relapsing-remitting, secondary progressive and progressive-relapsing multiple sclerosis, and some patients had no subtype annotation. The patient repertoires were set against about 12 previously published healthy control repertoires from donors whose ages ranged from roughly 6 to 27 years. A subset of samples was prepared in parallel using single-end sample barcoding, then pooled and co-amplified after Illumina adapter ligation.

TCR beta repertoires were profiled from peripheral blood of more than ten young patients with multiple sclerosis to demonstrate the VDJtools post-analysis software. Multiple sclerosis patients were children and adolescents aged about 6 to 15 years. Library construction relied on PCR. TCRdb records Illumina HiSeq 2500 as the sequencer. To reduce PCR and sequencing biases, unique molecular identifiers were incorporated into the TCR beta cDNA libraries. Every 1 to 10 million input T cells yielded 500,000 or so cDNA molecules, meaning each molecule approximated one T cell. The same protocol used for the earlier healthy control dataset was applied to prepare and sequence the patient libraries. Within a given batch, samples were prepared together, multiplexed and sequenced on the same HiSeq lane. Regarding the original processing steps: Raw barcoded reads were processed with MIGEC, and single-read molecular identifier groups were discarded before consensus assembly and CDR3 extraction. VDJtools was used for post-analysis of the clonotype tables, with diversity normalized by down-sampling every dataset to the smallest sample size. To correct batch-related cross-sample contamination, repertoire overlap clustering matched CDR3 amino acid sequences but not nucleotide sequences. Using fastp trimming at Q25 and MiXCR clonotype assembly, TCRdb reanalyzed the public sequencing data and kept in-frame beta chains. Rows are combined by CDR3 protein, so each entry shows the most common genes and DNA. What appears here as the V and J calls and clone size reflects TCRdb's work, not the paper's. For this sample there are some 260,000 distinct CDR3 sequences; 36% appear just once. The ten largest make up 4% to 5.5% of the sample.

Study-level results and caveats: Normalized Chao1 diversity was significantly lower in multiple sclerosis patients than controls, suggesting substantial peripheral T-cell clonal expansion. Four to six TRBV segments, including TRBV5-6, TRBV5-1 and TRBV20-1, were significantly more frequent in patients than controls. The multiple sclerosis patient group was slightly younger than the control group. Direct clustering with F measure showed strong co-clustering of samples prepared in the same batch, prompting a batch-effect correction.

V is shortened by 6 bases, J by 5 bases, and the region joining them spans 19 bases. From the cysteine through the phenylalanine, the CDR3 covers 15 amino acids. Of the read, only the CDR3 DNA is kept; its 45 bases are in frame from base 1. The germline V gene gives CDR1 as MGHRA and CDR2 as YSYEKL. This clonotype has at least ten counts. The antigen it binds to is not known. No base quality information exists; no much larger clone differs at one position. This clonotype was obtained from a girl aged 5 to 17 with multiple sclerosis. The chain was built from TRBV4-1 and TRBJ1-2; a tentative D call is TRBD1 (6 bases match). Material: blood. The nucleotides are TGCGCCAGCAGGGGAGGGCCCACAGGGAGATATGGCTACACCTTC. It encodes CASRGGPTGRYGYTF.